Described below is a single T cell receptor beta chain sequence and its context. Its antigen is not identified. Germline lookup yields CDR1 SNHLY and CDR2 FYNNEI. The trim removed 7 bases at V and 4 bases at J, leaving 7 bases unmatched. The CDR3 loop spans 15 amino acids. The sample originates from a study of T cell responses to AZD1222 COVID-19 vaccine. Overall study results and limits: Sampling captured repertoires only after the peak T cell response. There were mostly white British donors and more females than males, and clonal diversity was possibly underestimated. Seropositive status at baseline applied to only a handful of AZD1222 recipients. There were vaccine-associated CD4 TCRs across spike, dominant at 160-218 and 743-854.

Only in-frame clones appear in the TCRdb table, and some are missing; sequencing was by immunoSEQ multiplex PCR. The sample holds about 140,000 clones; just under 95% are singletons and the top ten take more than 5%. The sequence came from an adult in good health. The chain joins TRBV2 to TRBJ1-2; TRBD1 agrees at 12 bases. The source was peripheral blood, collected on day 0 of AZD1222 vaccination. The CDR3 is CASKPGTGGGYGYTF. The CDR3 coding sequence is TGTGCCAGCAAACCCGGGACAGGGGGCGGCTATGGCTACACCTTC.